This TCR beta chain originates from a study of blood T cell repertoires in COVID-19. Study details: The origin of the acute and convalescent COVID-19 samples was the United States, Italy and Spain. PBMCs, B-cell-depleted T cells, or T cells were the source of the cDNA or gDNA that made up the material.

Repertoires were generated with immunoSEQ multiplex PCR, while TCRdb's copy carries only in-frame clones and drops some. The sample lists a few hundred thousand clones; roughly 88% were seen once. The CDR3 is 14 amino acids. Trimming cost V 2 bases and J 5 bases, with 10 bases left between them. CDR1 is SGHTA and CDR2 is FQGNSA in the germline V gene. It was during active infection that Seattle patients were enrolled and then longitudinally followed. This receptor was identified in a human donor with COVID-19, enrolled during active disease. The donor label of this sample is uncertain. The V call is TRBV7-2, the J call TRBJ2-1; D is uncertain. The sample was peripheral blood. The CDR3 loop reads CASSLNSKNNEQFF. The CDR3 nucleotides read TGTGCCAGCAGCTTAAATTCTAAAAACAATGAGCAGTTCTTC.